This is a list of T cell receptor beta chains from one sample in a study of blood T cell repertoires in COVID-19. Clones were sequenced by immunoSEQ multiplex PCR, and TCRdb holds only the in-frame ones, with some missing. The repertoire holds more than 300,000 clones, with 90% as singletons. The sequenced sample was PBMCs or T cells enriched from blood (not recorded which). The receptors were sampled from a young woman who had been exposed to COVID-19. The CDR3 runs from the conserved cysteine through the conserved F or W. D genes are given only for firm matches. Clone sizes are given selectively: once, few, many, or a class where the clone is expanded.

NA,TRBJ2-5,TRBV5-1,once,TGCGCCAGCAGCTCCCGACAGAAAGAGACCCAGTACTTC,CASSSRQKETQYF
NA,TRBJ2-7,TRBV29-1,NA,TGCAGCGTTGTTAGGGACACGGGCGAGCAGTACTTC,CSVVRDTGEQYF
TRBD1,TRBJ2-7,TRBV7-2,NA,TGTGCCAGCAGCATCGAGGGACAGCGAGGCTACGAGCAGTACTTC,CASSIEGQRGYEQYF
NA,TRBJ2-1,TRBV7-8,NA,TGTGCCAGCAGCTTAGGGTTAGGGGTGGGCTTGGATGAGCAGTTCTTC,CASSLGLGVGLDEQFF
TRBD1,TRBJ1-5,TRBV5-6,NA,TGTGCCAGCAGCTCTTACGGACAGGGCCGCAATCAGCCCCAGCATTTT,CASSSYGQGRNQPQHF
NA,TRBJ1-3,TRBV11-2,NA,TGTGCCAGCAGCTTGGCCCGCTCTGGAAACACCATATATTTT,CASSLARSGNTIYF
TRBD2,TRBJ2-1,TRBV3-1/TRBV3-2,NA,TGTGCCAGCAGCCGTAAGGGACTAACTAACAATGAGCAGTTCTTC,CASSRKGLTNNEQFF
TRBD2,TRBJ2-3,TRBV3-1/TRBV3-2,NA,TGTGCCAGCAGCCAAGCCGGGAGGACGCAGTATTTT,CASSQAGRTQYF
NA,TRBJ2-2,TRBV6-2/TRBV6-3,NA,TGTGCCAGCAGTTACTTCGCAGGGTCCACCGGGGAGCTGTTTTTT,CASSYFAGSTGELFF
NA,TRBJ2-7,TRBV20-1,NA,TGCAGTGCTCTGAAGGGGGACGAGCAGTACTTC,CSALKGDEQYF
NA,TRBJ1-2,TRBV28,NA,TGTGCCAGCAGTATAAGCAGGGGACCTAACTATGGCTACACCTTC,CASSISRGPNYGYTF
NA,TRBJ1-1,TRBV15,NA,TGTGCCACCAGCAGAGATCGGGGGAACACTGAAGCTTTCTTT,CATSRDRGNTEAFF
NA,TRBJ2-2,TRBV6-6,NA,TGTGCCAGCAGTCCCTTGGGCGCGGGGTCGGGCACCGGGGAGCTGTTTTTT,CASSPLGAGSGTGELFF
NA,TRBJ2-1,TRBV21-1,NA,TGTGCCAGCAGCAGGCCGCCAGCGTTCCATGAGCAGTTCTTC,CASSRPPAFHEQFF
NA,TRBJ1-2,TRBV7-8,NA,TGTGCCAGCAGCGAGCACAGATATCCTAACTATGGCTACACCTTC,CASSEHRYPNYGYTF
NA,TRBJ1-1,TRBV19,NA,TGTGCCAGTAGTATCTCAGGGCCCAACACTGAAGCTTTCTTT,CASSISGPNTEAFF
NA,TRBJ1-2,TRBV6-5,NA,TGTGCCAGCAGTTACGACAGCCGGGCTGATGGCTACACCTTC,CASSYDSRADGYTF
NA,TRBJ2-7,TRBV29-1,NA,TGCAGCGTTGAAAGGTGGGGGGGCGAATCTCGGGAGCAGTACTTC,CSVERWGGESREQYF
TRBD1,TRBJ2-1,TRBV2,once,TGTGCCACAATGGGGACAGGGCGAAACGGTGAGCAGTTCTTC,CATMGTGRNGEQFF
NA,TRBJ1-2,TRBV6-5,NA,TGTGCCAGCAGAAGGACCGTAGCGGATGGCTACACCTTC,CASRRTVADGYTF
TRBD1,TRBJ2-3,TRBV5-1,NA,TGCGCCAGCAGCCGGGACAGAAGAAGCACAGATACGCAGTATTTT,CASSRDRRSTDTQYF
NA,TRBJ2-2,TRBV27,NA,TGTGCCAGCAGTTTCCGACTAGTCTTCCCCGGGGAGCTGTTTTTT,CASSFRLVFPGELFF
NA,TRBJ1-2,TRBV9,NA,TGTGCCAGCAGGGGAGGGTATGGCTACACCTTC,CASRGGYGYTF
NA,TRBJ2-1,TRBV27,NA,TGTGCCAGCAGTTTATTTATGGGGGGGCGGTACAATGAGCAGTTCTTC,CASSLFMGGRYNEQFF
TRBD1,TRBJ2-7,TRBV9,NA,TGTGCCAGCAGCGTTTCCGGGACAGGGGGTCTCTACGAGCAGTACTTC,CASSVSGTGGLYEQYF
NA,TRBJ1-6,TRBV27,NA,TGTGCCAGCAGACGGGGGTTTAGATCACCCCTCCACTTT,CASRRGFRSPLHF
TRBD2,TRBJ2-3,TRBV9,NA,TGTGCCAGCAGCGTAGGCGCGGGGGGGCTTAACACAGATACGCAGTATTTT,CASSVGAGGLNTDTQYF
TRBD1,TRBJ1-2,TRBV3-1/TRBV3-2,NA,TGTGCCAGCAGCCGATCGGACAGGGGAGGTGGCTACACCTTC,CASSRSDRGGGYTF
NA,TRBJ2-6,TRBV2,NA,TGTGCCAGCACAACAGGGAGCTCTGGGGCCAACGTCCTGACTTTC,CASTTGSSGANVLTF
TRBD2,TRBJ2-3,TRBV19,NA,TGTGCCAGTAGTGAGGACCGGGGGGGCCCACACTTCAGCACAGATACGCAGTATTTT,CASSEDRGGPHFSTDTQYF
NA,TRBJ2-7,TRBV7-2,NA,TGTGCCAGCAGCTTAGGAGCGGTCGGCTACGAGCAGTACTTC,CASSLGAVGYEQYF
NA,TRBJ2-1,TRBV7-8,NA,TGTGCCAGCAGCTTCCTCGCGGGGTTCAAAGGGGATGAGCAGTTCTTC,CASSFLAGFKGDEQFF
TRBD2,TRBJ2-5,TRBV19,NA,TGTGCCAGTAGCCCCAGCAGCGGGGGAGTGTACCAAGAGACCCAGTACTTC,CASSPSSGGVYQETQYF
TRBD1,TRBJ1-1,TRBV18,NA,TGTGCCAGCTCAATCGGACAGGTCCCAACTGAAGCTTTCTTT,CASSIGQVPTEAFF
NA,TRBJ1-2,TRBV27,NA,TGTGCCAGCAGAAAGAACAATGGCTATGGCTACACCTTC,CASRKNNGYGYTF
TRBD1,TRBJ2-7,TRBV7-6,NA,TGTGCCAGCAGCCCACGCGTTAACGACAGGGATCGTGGCGAGCAGTACTTC,CASSPRVNDRDRGEQYF
TRBD1,TRBJ1-2,TRBV4-2,NA,TGTGCCAGCAGCCAAGACAGGGGGGCCTATGGCTACACCTTC,CASSQDRGAYGYTF
NA,TRBJ1-5,TRBV6-7,NA,TGTGCCAGCAGTTACCGACTGGTATCGGCGTGGAGCAATCAGCCCCAGCATTTT,CASSYRLVSAWSNQPQHF
NA,TRBJ2-1,TRBV7-2,NA,TGTGCCAGCAGCCCTAGAATTAATGAGCAGTTCTTC,CASSPRINEQFF
NA,TRBJ1-1,TRBV6-4,NA,TGTGCCAGCAGTATCCAGGGAGGGACTGAAGCTTTCTTT,CASSIQGGTEAFF
NA,TRBJ2-7,TRBV7-6,NA,TGTGCCAGCAGCTTAATGGGGGGACCACCCTCTTCCTACGAGCAGTACTTC,CASSLMGGPPSSYEQYF
TRBD2,TRBJ2-4,TRBV3-1/TRBV3-2,NA,TGTGCCAGCAGCCAGAAAGGGACTAGCTGGTACTTC,CASSQKGTSWYF
NA,TRBJ1-4,TRBV5-1,NA,TGCGCCAGCAGCTTGGGGTCCAGGGGCGATTCTAATGAAAAACTGTTTTTT,CASSLGSRGDSNEKLFF
TRBD1,TRBJ1-1,TRBV19,NA,TGTGCCAGTAGTATTTTCGGACAGGGGACTGAAGCTTTCTTT,CASSIFGQGTEAFF
NA,TRBJ1-2,TRBV19,once,TGTGCCAGTAGTGTGAAGCCTAACTATGGCTACACCTTC,CASSVKPNYGYTF
NA,TRBJ2-2,TRBV7-9,NA,TGTGCCCCCCTGGAGGGTCGGAACACCGGGGAGCTGTTTTTT,CAPLEGRNTGELFF
NA,TRBJ1-2,TRBV20-1,NA,TGCAGTGCTAGTCCAGGGTTTAGTAACTATGGCTACACCTTC,CSASPGFSNYGYTF
NA,TRBJ1-6,TRBV27,NA,TGTGCCAGCAGTTTAGAAGGAGGGATGGATTCACCCCTCCACTTT,CASSLEGGMDSPLHF
NA,TRBJ1-2,TRBV4-3,NA,TGCGCCAGCAGCCAAGATCCGGGGGACCCCTATGGCTACACCTTC,CASSQDPGDPYGYTF
TRBD1,TRBJ1-1,TRBV7-9,NA,TGTGCCAGCAGCGTCGACAGGGACACTGAAGCTTTCTTT,CASSVDRDTEAFF
NA,TRBJ1-5,TRBV6-1,NA,TGTGCCAGCAGTGAAGCCCCCGATCAGCCCCAGCATTTT,CASSEAPDQPQHF
NA,TRBJ2-3,TRBV29-1,NA,TGCAGCGTTGACGGGAAGTCAGATACGCAGTATTTT,CSVDGKSDTQYF
TRBD1,TRBJ1-4,TRBV11-3,NA,TGTGCCAGCAGCATCGGACAGGGCCCTAATGAAAAACTGTTTTTT,CASSIGQGPNEKLFF